These 32 T cell receptor beta chains share one sample of origin, sequenced in a study of response to subunit inactivated influenza vaccine. In TCRdb, the RT-PCR reads were re-called with MiXCR into one record per CDR3 protein. The sample gives 450,000 to 550,000 distinct CDR3 sequences, around 25% of which show up once; approximately 1.9% is in the top ten. This sample comprised CD4+ T cells sorted from PBMCs, obtained roughly 5 days after vaccination. The receptors here all came from a man between 45 and 60 years old who received an inactivated influenza vaccine.

This clonotype has only a few counts. J is TRBJ2-1 and V is TRBV28; TRBD2 aligns across 13 bases. V was pared by 7 bases and J by 5 bases, with 5 bases of the junction left unmatched. From germline, CDR1 is MDHEN and CDR2 SYDVKM. This CDR3 has 15 amino acids. The CDR3 region is CASTRGTSGNNEQFF. The CDR3 DNA sequence: TGTGCCAGCACCCGAGGGACTAGCGGGAACAATGAGCAGTTCTTC.

The V call is TRBV10-3, the J call TRBJ2-7, with D uncertain. V was clipped by 0 bases and J by 0 bases, with 9 bases between them. CDR3 length: 15 residues. Germline CDR1 ENHRY, CDR2 SYGVKD. CDR3 sequence reads: CAISESYRSSYEQYF. The CDR3 nucleotides read TGTGCCATCAGTGAGTCGTACAGATCCTCCTACGAGCAGTACTTC.

This clonotype was observed many times. The chain links TRBV6-2 or TRBV6-3 to TRBJ1-1; no definite D call. The V end lost 5 bases, the J end lost 7 bases, and 14 bases lay between the germline ends. Germline CDR1 is MNHEY and CDR2 is SVGEGT. The CDR3 is 13 residues long. The CDR3 DNA follows: TGTGCCAGCAGTAGCCGCCGCAGCCTTGAAGCTTTCTTT. Its protein is CASSSRRSLEAFF.

CDR3 in DNA: TGTGCCGGAGGACAGAGAGACTTTGGGGAGCAGTACTTC. It specifies CAGGQRDFGEQYF. This chain joins TRBV2 and TRBJ2-7; tentatively, D is TRBD1 (6 bases). Trimming left V 11 bases short and J 7 bases short, with 21 bases between. Germline lookup yields CDR1 SNHLY and CDR2 FYNNEI. The CDR3 loop spans 13 amino acids. Using reference TRBV2 and TRBJ2-7 for the parts outside the CDR3, the full variable domain is EPEVTQTPSHQVTQMGQEVILRCVPISNHLYFYWYRQILGQKVEFLVSFYNNEISEKSEIFDDQFSVERPDGSNFTLKIRSTKLEDSAMYFCAGGQRDFGEQYFGPGTRLTVT.

This rearrangement joins TRBV5-1 to TRBJ2-1; 14 bases map to TRBD2. The CDR3 sequence is 15 residues long. CDR1 and CDR2 (germline): SGHRS, YFSETQ. V shed 4 bases, J shed 9 bases, and the junction held 6 bases outside the gene matches. As DNA, the CDR3 is TGCGCCAGCAGCCCGCTGACTAGCGGGGGGGGTGAGCAGTTCTTC. This translates into CASSPLTSGGGEQFF.

The chain carries TRBV18 and TRBJ2-6; 7 bases line up with TRBD1. The trim removed 2 bases at V and 1 base at J, leaving 5 bases unmatched. Per germline, CDR1 KGHSH and CDR2 LQKENI. This CDR3 has 17 amino acids. CDR3 nucleotide sequence: TGTGCCAGCTCACCAGGGACAGCCCTGTCTGGGGCCAACGTCCTGACTTTC. This translates into CASSPGTALSGANVLTF.

J is TRBJ2-7 and V is TRBV25-1; TRBD1 agrees at 7 bases. Losses at the gene ends were 8 bases for V and 1 base for J; bases not matched to a gene: 5. In germline, CDR1 is MGHDK, CDR2 SYGVNS. This CDR3 contains 13 residues. CDR3 residues: CASGQTGSYEQYF. In DNA form, the CDR3 reads TGTGCCAGCGGCCAGACAGGGTCCTACGAGCAGTACTTC.

CDR3 DNA sequence: TGTGCCAGTAAGGAGAGAGAATATAGCAATCAGCCCCAGCATTTT. Protein product: CASKEREYSNQPQHF. The chain has TRBV19 and TRBJ1-5; D unclear. Germline loops: CDR1 LNHDA, CDR2 SQIVND (reference sequence). The CDR3 contains 15 residues. V lost 7 bases and J lost 0, with 13 bases in between.

The chain is built from TRBV28 and TRBJ1-2; a possible D gene is TRBD1 (6 bases). This CDR3 has 14 residues. CDR1 and CDR2 (germline): MDHEN, SYDVKM. V was clipped by 5 bases and J by 5 bases, with 15 bases between them. The CDR3 sequence is CASSPGQPPYGYTF. In DNA form, the CDR3 reads TGTGCCAGCAGTCCAGGACAGCCCCCTTATGGCTACACCTTC.

This clonotype was seen more than once but under ten times. CDR3 loop: CASSASLRTSGGERTQYF. The CDR3 DNA is TGTGCCAGCAGTGCTTCCCTCCGGACTAGCGGGGGGGAAAGGACCCAGTACTTC. The chain recombines TRBV6-2 or TRBV6-3 with TRBJ2-5, with 15 bases identical to TRBD2. The CDR3 is 18 residues long. Trimming at V came to 5 bases and at J to 7 bases, leaving 14 bases not matched to a gene. Germline V lookup: CDR1 MNHEY, CDR2 SVGEGT.

This sequence joins TRBV4-1 and TRBJ2-1; D not resolved. Deletions cut 3 bases from V and 4 bases from J, with 13 bases between. The length of the CDR3 is 15 residues. From germline, CDR1 is MGHRA and CDR2 YSYEKL. This chain's CDR3 is CASSQSFAVYNEQFF. The CDR3 DNA reads as TGCGCCAGCAGCCAGTCATTCGCCGTTTACAATGAGCAGTTCTTC.

This clonotype turned up a few times. V usage is TRBV18 and J usage is TRBJ2-7; 10 bases match TRBD1. The V gene end was trimmed by 3 bases and the J gene end by 4 bases; junction bases not matched to a gene: 6. In germline, CDR1 is KGHSH, CDR2 LQKENI. The CDR3 sequence is 15 residues long. The CDR3 is CASSPTGGFVYEQYF. The CDR3 nucleotides are TGTGCCAGCTCACCGACAGGGGGCTTCGTTTACGAGCAGTACTTC. Looking up the rest from reference TRBV18 and TRBJ2-7 gives the full variable domain: NAGVMQNPRHLVRRRGQEARLRCSPMKGHSHVYWYRQLPEEGLKFMVYLQKENIIDESGMPKERFSAEFPKEGPSILRIQQVVRGDSAAYFCASSPTGGFVYEQYFGPGTRLTVT.

The V gene is TRBV25-1, the J gene TRBJ1-5; possible D gene TRBD1, 6 bases. CDR1 and CDR2 from the germline V gene are MGHDK and SYGVNS. There are 15 residues in the CDR3. V was pared by 1 base and J by 3 bases, with 10 bases between. CDR3 in amino acids: CASSESRGFNQPQHF. As DNA, the CDR3 is TGTGCCAGCAGTGAATCCAGGGGATTCAATCAGCCCCAGCATTTT.

This sequence joins TRBV6-5 and TRBJ2-2; D is ambiguous. CDR3 length equals 16 residues. V gave up 4 bases and J gave up 6 bases, with 18 bases separating them. Germline lookup yields CDR1 MNHEY and CDR2 SVGAGI. The CDR3 protein is CASSSQSRLGSGELFF. CDR3 coding DNA: TGTGCCAGCAGTTCCCAATCGAGGCTGGGTTCCGGGGAGCTGTTTTTT.

This clonotype came up a few times. V and J are TRBV4-2 and TRBJ2-1; 7 bases align to TRBD1. Germline CDR1 is LGHNA and CDR2 is YNFKEQ. The V segment lost 1 base and the J segment 4 bases; nucleotides outside the gene matches: 10. The CDR3 sequence is 17 residues long. The CDR3 DNA reads as TGTGCCAGCAGCCAAGCTTCTCCGGGACAGTCTTACAATGAGCAGTTCTTC. It encodes CASSQASPGQSYNEQFF.

This clonotype was observed many times. J is TRBJ1-1 and V is TRBV6-2 or TRBV6-3; D is possibly TRBD1 (6 bases). Germline V CDR1 and CDR2: MNHEY, SVGEGT. The CDR3 has 13 amino acids. The germline V and J ends were trimmed by 8 bases and 5 bases, with 15 bases remaining between them. The CDR3 bases are TGTGCCAGCCTCCGACGGGACACAACTGAAGCTTTCTTT. It yields the protein CASLRRDTTEAFF.

The V call is TRBV20-1, the J call TRBJ1-1, with 11 bases identical to TRBD1. The CDR3 is 12 residues long. Germline CDR1 is DFQATT and CDR2 is SNEGSKA (reference sequence). CDR3 nucleotides: TGCAGACAAGGGGGACAGGGGGCTGAAGCTTTCTTT. Amino acid sequence: CRQGGQGAEAFF.

For this clonotype: The junction departs from the called germline gene at one end, perhaps through a read error. This chain uses TRBV7-6 with TRBJ2-2; 8 bases line up with TRBD1. CDR3 length: 16 residues. Germline V gene lookup returns CDR1 SGHVS and CDR2 FNYEAQ. The DNA of the CDR3 is TGTGCCAGCAGCAGACCGACAGGGGCGGGCACCGGGGAGCAGTTTTTT. It specifies CASSRPTGAGTGEQFF. Supplemented by reference TRBV7-6 and TRBJ2-2, the full variable domain reads GAGVSQSPRYKVTKRGQDVALRCDPISGHVSLYWYRQALGQGPEFLTYFNYEAQQDKSGLPNDRFSAERPEGSISTLTIQRTEQRDSAMYRCASSRPTGAGTGEQFFGEGSRLTVL.

The table lists this clonotype with a few counts. This chain connects TRBV5-1 to TRBJ1-2, with 8 bases lining up with TRBD1. The CDR3 consists of 13 residues. Germline V gives CDR1 SGHRS, CDR2 YFSETQ. V lost 5 bases to trimming and J lost 5 bases; unmatched junction nucleotides: 5. As DNA, the CDR3 is TGCGCCAGCAGGGGGGACAGGAGATATGGCTACACCTTC. Its translation is CASRGDRRYGYTF.

The chain uses TRBV12-3 or TRBV12-4 and TRBJ2-4; D remains unclear. This CDR3 region has 13 residues. The ends were cut back, 4 bases at V and 11 bases at J, with 15 bases in the middle. CDR3 DNA: TGTGCCAGCAGTTCAAGGTCGGCGTCAGTTCAGTACTTC. Translating gives CASSSRSASVQYF.

This clonotype was seen a handful of times. This chain links TRBV10-3 with TRBJ2-7, with D perhaps given as TRBD1 or TRBD2 (6 bases each). V was clipped by 2 bases and J by 5 bases, with 13 bases between them. The CDR3 spans 14 residues. Germline lookup yields CDR1 ENHRY and CDR2 SYGVKD. The CDR3 loop is CAISERRGENEQYF. The CDR3, as DNA: TGTGCCATCAGTGAGAGGAGGGGGGAAAACGAGCAGTACTTC.

The CDR3 loop reads CASSQWEQQNEKLFF. The CDR3, as DNA: TGTGCCAGCAGCCAATGGGAACAGCAGAATGAAAAACTGTTTTTT. The chain has TRBV3-1 and TRBJ1-4; D not resolved. Trimming pared 2 bases from V and 5 bases from J, leaving 12 bases between. The CDR3 loop spans 15 amino acids. Looked up from germline, CDR1 is LGHDT and CDR2 is YNNKEL (reference sequence). The whole variable domain, filled in from reference TRBV3-1 and TRBJ1-4, reads DTAVSQTPKYLVTQMGNDKSIKCEQNLGHDTMYWYKQDSKKFLKIMFSYNNKELIINETVPNRFSPKSPDKAHLNLHINSLELGDSAVYFCASSQWEQQNEKLFFGSGTQLSVL.

The sample holds many counts of this clonotype. This chain uses TRBV20-1 with TRBJ2-5; 9 bases fit TRBD2. CDR1 and CDR2 from the germline V gene are DFQATT and SNEGSKA (reference sequence). Losses at the gene ends were 3 bases for V and 4 bases for J; bases not matched to a gene: 6. The CDR3 is 14 amino acids. The CDR3 here is CSASSAGGPETQYF. CDR3 nucleotides: TGCAGTGCTAGTTCTGCGGGAGGGCCAGAGACCCAGTACTTC.

The chain recombines TRBV25-1 with TRBJ2-1, with no clear D. The V gene's germline CDR1 is MGHDK and CDR2 SYGVNS. The CDR3 is 13 amino acids. V lost 0 bases to trimming and J lost 7 bases, with 7 bases between them. CDR3 nucleotide sequence: TGTGCCAGCAGTGAATATAAGGTGAATGAGCAGTTCTTC. The encoded protein is CASSEYKVNEQFF.

This chain connects TRBV7-2 to TRBJ1-4; D perhaps matches TRBD1 (6 bases). V gave up 1 base and J gave up 8 bases, with 17 bases separating them. Germline V CDR1 and CDR2: SGHTA, FQGNSA. The CDR3 is 16 residues long. The CDR3 sequence is CASSLVGAWVGEKLFF. The DNA of the CDR3 is TGTGCCAGCAGCTTAGTGGGGGCGTGGGTCGGGGAAAAACTGTTTTTT.

There are a few counts of this clonotype. The chain carries TRBV7-7 and TRBJ2-2; no clear D gene. Germline V gives CDR1 SSHAT, CDR2 FNYEAQ (reference sequence). This CDR3 is built from 13 residues. The CDR3 DNA reads as TGTGCTAGCCGGTGGGGGAACACCGGGGAGCTGTTTTTT. This codes for CASRWGNTGELFF.

The gene calls are TRBV20-1 and TRBJ2-2; no clear D. Germline V gene data show CDR1 as DFQATT and CDR2 as SNEGSKA (reference sequence). V dropped 3 bases and J dropped 3 bases, with 11 bases sitting between them. This CDR3 spans 14 amino acids. The CDR3 sequence is CSASFRGDTGELFF. The CDR3 DNA reads TGCAGTGCTAGTTTCCGTGGGGACACCGGGGAGCTGTTTTTT.

This clonotype was seen a handful of times. This rearrangement joins TRBV6-1 to TRBJ2-5, with D perhaps being TRBD1 or TRBD2 (5 bases each). Germline CDR1 MNHNS, CDR2 SASEGT. The ends were cut back, 6 bases at V and 0 bases at J, with 11 bases in the middle. The CDR3 extends over 14 amino acids. Here the CDR3 reads CASSAGAYQETQYF. Here the CDR3 DNA reads TGTGCCAGCAGCGCCGGGGCTTACCAAGAGACCCAGTACTTC.

This clonotype was detected a few times. The chain employs TRBV7-9 and TRBJ1-5; 11 bases map to TRBD1. The J segment lost 4 bases and the V segment lost 5 bases, leaving 4 bases of the junction unmatched. The CDR3 is 15 amino acids. Germline V gene sequence: CDR1 SEHNR, CDR2 FQNEAQ (reference sequence). CDR3 DNA: TGTGCCAGCAGCATGGGACAGGGGGTTAATCAGCCCCAGCATTTT. Its protein is CASSMGQGVNQPQHF. The variable domain in full, completed from reference TRBV7-9 and TRBJ1-5, reads DTGVSQNPRHKITKRGQNVTFRCDPISEHNRLYWYRQTLGQGPEFLTYFQNEAQLEKSRLLSDRFSAERPKGSFSTLEIQRTEQGDSAMYLCASSMGQGVNQPQHFGDGTRLSIL.

The rearrangement uses TRBV6-2 or TRBV6-3 and TRBJ2-7; 7 nucleotides align to TRBD1. This CDR3 is 14 amino acids long. Per germline, CDR1 MNHEY and CDR2 SVGEGT. Trimming at V came to 7 bases and at J to 1 base, leaving 7 bases not matched to a gene. The CDR3 loop is CASTPVGQSYEQYF. The CDR3 DNA sequence: TGTGCCAGCACCCCCGTGGGACAGTCCTACGAGCAGTACTTC.

CDR3 protein: CASSLGWAGNEQFF. The CDR3 coding sequence is TGTGCCAGCAGCTTAGGCTGGGCAGGGAATGAGCAGTTCTTC. The V gene is TRBV11-2, the J gene TRBJ2-1, with D perhaps matching TRBD1 (5 bases). Germline loops: CDR1 SGHAT, CDR2 FQNNGV. The V gene lost 1 base and the J gene lost 7 bases, with 11 bases spanning the gap. The CDR3 is 14 residues long.

V is TRBV5-1 and J is TRBJ2-2, with no clear D. Germline V lookup: CDR1 SGHRS, CDR2 YFSETQ. The CDR3 consists of 17 residues. V was pared by 4 bases and J by 4 bases, with 20 bases between. CDR3 nucleotide sequence: TGCGCCAGCAGCGCTAGTGGGCTGGGTCGTGGCACCGGGGAGCTGTTTTTT. Its translation: CASSASGLGRGTGELFF.